These 11 T cell receptor beta chains originate from one sample sequenced in a study of CD8 T cells in ankylosing spondylitis (TCRdb year 2017). To prepare the library, 5' RACE was applied. Sequenced using an Illumina HiSeq 2500. In-frame beta chains were kept once TCRdb had trimmed the public reads at Q25 with fastp and called clones with MiXCR. For every CDR3 protein sequence, its rows merge into one entry that carries the most common genes and DNA. Across this sample there are under 200,000 distinct CDR3 sequences, with roughly 10% seen only once. About 16% of the sample is taken by the ten largest. The sample comprised blood, either unsorted or a sorted T cell fraction (not recorded which). The origin of the receptors is a female donor with ankylosing spondylitis or in good health (not recorded which).

Ten or more counts support this clonotype. The V gene is TRBV27, the J gene TRBJ2-1, with TRBD2 identical over 8 bases. V lost 8 bases to trimming and J lost 7 bases; unmatched junction nucleotides: 10. The CDR3 is 14 residues long. Germline V gives CDR1 MNHEY, CDR2 SMNVEV (reference sequence). The CDR3 is CASGPAGVGNEQFF. CDR3 DNA: TGTGCCAGCGGCCCAGCGGGAGTTGGGAATGAGCAGTTCTTC.

This clonotype was seen more than once but under ten times. The chain is built from TRBV29-1 and TRBJ2-3, with 7 bases identical to TRBD2. The CDR3 has 13 amino acids. V was clipped by 1 base and J by 4 bases; unmatched bases: 2. Looked up from germline, CDR1 is SQVTM and CDR2 is ANQGSEA. Here the CDR3 DNA reads TGCAGCGTTGAAGGCGGGAGCTCAGATACGCAGTATTTT. Its translation is CSVEGGSSDTQYF.

At least ten counts were recorded for this clonotype. The V and J genes are TRBV20-1 and TRBJ2-1; D ambiguous. V was trimmed by 8 bases and J by 5 bases, leaving 13 bases between them. The germline V gene encodes CDR1 DFQATT and CDR2 SNEGSKA (reference sequence). CDR3 length: 12 residues. CDR3 sequence reads: CSSRSLDNEQFF. The CDR3 nucleotides are TGCAGTTCCCGGTCCCTCGACAATGAGCAGTTCTTC.

V gene TRBV8-2 combines with J gene TRBJ1-5. TRBV8-2 is a known pseudogene. This CDR3 has 10 residues. For the CDR3, the DNA is TGTGGCAGATACAATCAGCCCCAGCATTTT. This codes for CGRYNQPQHF.

This clonotype was seen only a few times. The chain uses TRBV20-1 and TRBJ2-3; TRBD1 agrees at 7 bases. The V gene end was trimmed by 6 bases and the J gene end by 9 bases; junction bases not matched to a gene: 6. CDR1 and CDR2 (germline): DFQATT, SNEGSKA (reference sequence). The CDR3 consists of 11 residues. Here the CDR3 reads CSAHKDRTQYF. In nucleotides, the CDR3 is TGCAGTGCCCACAAGGACAGGACGCAGTATTTT.

This clonotype has more than one count but fewer than ten. This chain connects TRBV20-1 to TRBJ2-1; the D gene is possibly TRBD2 (6 bases). V was cut by 3 bases and J by 0 bases, with 15 bases left in between. The CDR3 has 16 residues. CDR1 and CDR2 (germline): DFQATT, SNEGSKA (reference sequence). The CDR3 region has the DNA TGCAGTGCTAGTGGGGAGGCATTGAGCTCCTACAATGAGCAGTTCTTC. Protein product: CSASGEALSSYNEQFF.

In its sample, this clonotype was seen a few times. The chain has TRBV2 and TRBJ2-7; D gene ambiguous. Germline V gives CDR1 SNHLY, CDR2 FYNNEI. CDR3 length: 14 amino acids. The V end was cut by 3 bases, the J end by 1 base, with 10 bases between. The CDR3 coding sequence is TGTGCCAGCAGTGATGGTGGCAGATCCTACGAGCAGTACTTC. Translating gives CASSDGGRSYEQYF. The whole variable domain, filled in from reference TRBV2 and TRBJ2-7, reads EPEVTQTPSHQVTQMGQEVILRCVPISNHLYFYWYRQILGQKVEFLVSFYNNEISEKSEIFDDQFSVERPDGSNFTLKIRSTKLEDSAMYFCASSDGGRSYEQYFGPGTRLTVT.

The chain recombines TRBV6-1 with TRBJ2-7; tentatively, D is TRBD2 (5 bases). Germline V lookup: CDR1 MNHNS, CDR2 SASEGT. V was shortened by 0 bases and J by 4 bases, with 10 bases between the two germline ends. The CDR3 loop spans 14 amino acids. DNA of the CDR3: TGTGCCAGCAGTGAAGCGCGGGTTTTTTACGAGCAGTACTTC. This gives the protein CASSEARVFYEQYF.

The chain couples TRBV5-1 to TRBJ2-1; possible D gene TRBD2, 6 bases. The V gene's germline CDR1 is SGHRS and CDR2 YFSETQ. Trimming pared 0 bases from V and 5 bases from J, leaving 12 bases between. This CDR3 spans 15 amino acids. The CDR3 here is CASSLVDGGDNEQFF. CDR3 bases: TGCGCCAGCAGCTTGGTGGACGGGGGTGACAATGAGCAGTTCTTC.

Here the CDR3 DNA reads TGTGCCAGCAGTTACCTTAGACTAGCGGGAGTTCAGGAGACCCAGTACTTC. Translated, it gives CASSYLRLAGVQETQYF. V and J are TRBV6-5 and TRBJ2-5; TRBD2 matches at 12 bases. CDR3 length: 17 residues. Germline V gene lookup returns CDR1 MNHEY and CDR2 SVGAGI. V was pared by 2 bases and J by 5 bases, with 9 bases of the junction left unmatched.

The gene calls are TRBV7-9 and TRBJ1-1, with D uncertain. The CDR3 runs to 13 residues. V was clipped by 5 bases and J by 3 bases, with 10 bases between them. CDR1 and CDR2 (germline): SEHNR, FQNEAQ (reference sequence). The CDR3 region has the DNA TGTGCCAGCAGCCAGACAAGGTACACTGAAGCTTTCTTT. This encodes CASSQTRYTEAFF.